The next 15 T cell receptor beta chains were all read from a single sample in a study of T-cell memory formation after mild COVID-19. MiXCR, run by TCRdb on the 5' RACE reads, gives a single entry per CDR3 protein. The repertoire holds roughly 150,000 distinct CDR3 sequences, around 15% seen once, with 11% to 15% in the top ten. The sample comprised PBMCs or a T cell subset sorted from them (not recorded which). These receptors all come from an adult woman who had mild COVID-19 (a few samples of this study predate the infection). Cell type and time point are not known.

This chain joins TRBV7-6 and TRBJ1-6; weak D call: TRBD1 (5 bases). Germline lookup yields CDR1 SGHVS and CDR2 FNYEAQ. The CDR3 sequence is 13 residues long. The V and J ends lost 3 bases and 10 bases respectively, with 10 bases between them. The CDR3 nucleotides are TGTGCCAGCAGCTTGGGGGGGAGCTCACCCCTCCACTTT. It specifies CASSLGGSSPLHF.

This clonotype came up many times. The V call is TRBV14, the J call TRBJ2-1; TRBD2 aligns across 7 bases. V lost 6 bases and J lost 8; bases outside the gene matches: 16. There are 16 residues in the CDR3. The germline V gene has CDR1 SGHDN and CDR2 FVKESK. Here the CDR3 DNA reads TGTGCCAGCAGGTCCGCTTGGGGGGAGGGCCGGCATGAGCAGTTCTTC. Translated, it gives CASRSAWGEGRHEQFF.

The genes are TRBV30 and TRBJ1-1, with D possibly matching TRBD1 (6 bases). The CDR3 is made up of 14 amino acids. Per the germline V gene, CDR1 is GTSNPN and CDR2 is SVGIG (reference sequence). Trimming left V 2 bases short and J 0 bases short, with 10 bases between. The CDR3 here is CAWSYGQLNTEAFF. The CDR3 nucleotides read TGTGCCTGGAGTTATGGACAGTTGAACACTGAAGCTTTCTTT.

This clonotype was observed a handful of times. The CDR3 here is CASSAYSTDTQYF. The CDR3, as DNA: TGTGCCAGCAGCGCGTATAGCACAGATACGCAGTATTTT. The chain carries TRBV7-7 and TRBJ2-3; D is unclear. V lost 5 bases to trimming and J lost 0 bases, with 6 bases between them. Germline V lookup: CDR1 SSHAT, CDR2 FNYEAQ (reference sequence). CDR3 length: 13 amino acids.

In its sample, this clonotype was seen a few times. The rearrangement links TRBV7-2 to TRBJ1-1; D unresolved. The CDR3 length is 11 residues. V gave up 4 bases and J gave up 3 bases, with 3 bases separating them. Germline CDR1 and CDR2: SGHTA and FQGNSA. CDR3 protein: CASSSYTEAFF. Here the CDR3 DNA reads TGTGCCAGCAGCTCCTACACTGAAGCTTTCTTT.

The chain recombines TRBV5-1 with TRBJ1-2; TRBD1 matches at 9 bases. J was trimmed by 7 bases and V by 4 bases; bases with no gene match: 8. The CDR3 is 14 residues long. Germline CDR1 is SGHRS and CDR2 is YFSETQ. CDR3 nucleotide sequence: TGCGCCAGCAGCACCCTGGACAGGGGTGGTGGCTACACCTTC. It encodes CASSTLDRGGGYTF.

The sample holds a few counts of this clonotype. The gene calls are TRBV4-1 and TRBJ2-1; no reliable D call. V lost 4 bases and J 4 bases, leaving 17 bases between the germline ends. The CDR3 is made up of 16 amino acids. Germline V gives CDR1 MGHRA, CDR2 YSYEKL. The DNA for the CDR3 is TGCGCCAGCAGCCTCGTCCCAAGAAGGGAATACAATGAGCAGTTCTTC. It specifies CASSLVPRREYNEQFF.

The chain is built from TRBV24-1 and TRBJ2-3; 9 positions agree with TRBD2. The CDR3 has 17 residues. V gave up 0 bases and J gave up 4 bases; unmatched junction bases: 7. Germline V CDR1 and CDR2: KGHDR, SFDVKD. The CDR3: CATSDLHLAGTPDTQYF. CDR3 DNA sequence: TGTGCCACCAGTGATTTGCACCTAGCGGGGACGCCAGATACGCAGTATTTT.

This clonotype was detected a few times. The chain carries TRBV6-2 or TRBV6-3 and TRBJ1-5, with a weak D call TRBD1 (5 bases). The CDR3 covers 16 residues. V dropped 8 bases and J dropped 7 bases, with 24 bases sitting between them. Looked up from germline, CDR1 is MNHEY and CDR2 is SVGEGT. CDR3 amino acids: CASSRVRGRRGQPQHF. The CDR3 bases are TGTGCCAGCTCTCGAGTCCGGGGGAGAAGGGGACAGCCCCAGCATTTT.

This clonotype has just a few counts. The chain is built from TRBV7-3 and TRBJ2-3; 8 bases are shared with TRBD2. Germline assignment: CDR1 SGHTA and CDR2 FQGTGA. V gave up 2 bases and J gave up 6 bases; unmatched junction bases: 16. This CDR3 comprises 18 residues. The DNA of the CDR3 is TGTGCCAGCAGCTTAGGTCCGGGTAGCGGGGCTTCGGGGGATACGCAGTATTTT. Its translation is CASSLGPGSGASGDTQYF.

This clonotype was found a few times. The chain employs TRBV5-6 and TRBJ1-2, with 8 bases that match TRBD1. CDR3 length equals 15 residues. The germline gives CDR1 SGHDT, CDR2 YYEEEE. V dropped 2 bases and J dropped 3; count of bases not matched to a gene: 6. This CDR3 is CASSLQGGYDYGYTF. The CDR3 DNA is TGTGCCAGCAGCTTACAGGGGGGTTATGACTATGGCTACACCTTC.

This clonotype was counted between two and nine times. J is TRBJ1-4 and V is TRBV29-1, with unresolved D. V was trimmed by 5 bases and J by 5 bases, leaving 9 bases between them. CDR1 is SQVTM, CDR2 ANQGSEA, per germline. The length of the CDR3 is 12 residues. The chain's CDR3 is CSVLVSNEKLFF. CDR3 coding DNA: TGCAGCGTTCTAGTATCGAATGAAAAACTGTTTTTT.

The CDR3 nucleotides are TGTGCCAGCAGCCAAACGGGGGGGCGTGAGACCCAGTACTTC. Its translation is CASSQTGGRETQYF. The gene calls are TRBV3-1 and TRBJ2-5, with 8 bases fitting TRBD2. Trimming at V came to 2 bases and at J to 5 bases, leaving 4 bases not matched to a gene. CDR1 and CDR2 from the germline V gene are LGHDT and YNNKEL (reference sequence). This CDR3 has 14 residues.

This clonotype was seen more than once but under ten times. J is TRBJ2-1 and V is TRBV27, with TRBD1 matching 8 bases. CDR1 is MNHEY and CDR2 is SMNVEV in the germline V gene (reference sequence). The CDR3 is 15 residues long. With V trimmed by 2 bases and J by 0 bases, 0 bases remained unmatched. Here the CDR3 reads CASSLGTGSYNEQFF. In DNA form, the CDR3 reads TGTGCCAGCAGTTTAGGGACAGGCTCCTACAATGAGCAGTTCTTC.

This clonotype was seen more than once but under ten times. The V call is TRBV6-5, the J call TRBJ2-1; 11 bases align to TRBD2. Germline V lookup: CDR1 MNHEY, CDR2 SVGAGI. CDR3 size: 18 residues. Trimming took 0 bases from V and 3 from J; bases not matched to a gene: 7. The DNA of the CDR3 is TGTGCCAGCAGTTACTCTACTAGCGGGAGACTGCACTACAATGAGCAGTTCTTC. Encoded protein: CASSYSTSGRLHYNEQFF.